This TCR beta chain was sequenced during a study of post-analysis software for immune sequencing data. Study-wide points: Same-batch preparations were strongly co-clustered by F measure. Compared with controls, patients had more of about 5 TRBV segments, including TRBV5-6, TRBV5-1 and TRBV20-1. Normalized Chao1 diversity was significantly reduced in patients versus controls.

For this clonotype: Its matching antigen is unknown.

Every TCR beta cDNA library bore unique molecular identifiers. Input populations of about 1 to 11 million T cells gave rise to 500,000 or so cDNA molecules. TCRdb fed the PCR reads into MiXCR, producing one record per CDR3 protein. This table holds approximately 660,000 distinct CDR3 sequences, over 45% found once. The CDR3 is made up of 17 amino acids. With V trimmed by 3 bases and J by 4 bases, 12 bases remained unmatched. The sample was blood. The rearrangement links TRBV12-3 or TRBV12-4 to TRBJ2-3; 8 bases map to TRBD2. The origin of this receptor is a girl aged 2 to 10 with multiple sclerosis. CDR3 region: CASSFRSISGSPDTQYF. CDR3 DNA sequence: TGTGCCAGCAGTTTCAGGTCGATCAGCGGGAGTCCAGATACGCAGTATTTT.